Listed below are T cell receptor beta chains from one sample, sequenced in a study of Ad26.COV2.S vaccination and SARS-CoV-2 variants. Clones were read by immunoSEQ multiplex PCR, and TCRdb kept only the in-frame ones, dropping some. This table has more than 400,000 clones, 90% appearing once. Sample: peripheral blood, taken in a trial of Ad26.COV2.S vaccine versus placebo. The receptors shown here come from a person aged 18-60 years who received the Ad26.COV2.S COVID-19 vaccine or a placebo. CDR3s include the opening cysteine and the closing phenylalanine or tryptophan. D genes are given only for firm matches. Size is omitted from some rows. Given values are once, few, many or a class for expanded clones.

j_gene: TRBJ2-2
d_gene: .
v_gene: TRBV21-1
abundance: .
CDR3nt: TGTGCCAGCAGCAAGACAGGTTACACCGGGGAGCTGTTTTTT
CDR3aa: CASSKTGYTGELFF

j_gene: TRBJ2-3
d_gene: TRBD2
v_gene: TRBV2
abundance: .
CDR3nt: TGTGCCAGCAGTCGGTGGGCGGGAGCTCAGGATACGCAGTATTTT
CDR3aa: CASSRWAGAQDTQYF

j_gene: TRBJ2-3
d_gene: .
v_gene: TRBV29-1
abundance: .
CDR3nt: TGCAGCGCTTCCAGGGGAGTTGGGACAGATACGCAGTATTTT
CDR3aa: CSASRGVGTDTQYF

j_gene: TRBJ2-5
d_gene: .
v_gene: TRBV28
abundance: .
CDR3nt: TGTGCCAGCAGTGTAATCGACAGGCAAGAGACCCAGTACTTC
CDR3aa: CASSVIDRQETQYF

j_gene: TRBJ1-1
d_gene: .
v_gene: TRBV29-1
abundance: .
CDR3nt: TGCAGCGTTCGGCCGGACCCAGCAACTGAAGCTTTCTTT
CDR3aa: CSVRPDPATEAFF

j_gene: TRBJ1-4
d_gene: .
v_gene: TRBV7-6
abundance: .
CDR3nt: TGTGCCAGCAGCCGTGCCTTAGGGGAGGCGGGTGAAAAACTGTTTTTT
CDR3aa: CASSRALGEAGEKLFF

j_gene: TRBJ2-1
d_gene: .
v_gene: TRBV9
abundance: .
CDR3nt: TGTGCCAGCAGCCCCAGGGAAGGCTCCTACAATGAGCAGTTCTTC
CDR3aa: CASSPREGSYNEQFF

j_gene: TRBJ2-7
d_gene: TRBD1
v_gene: TRBV9
abundance: .
CDR3nt: TGTGCCAGCAGTCCGAGGGGGGGACAGGGTGACTACGAGCAGTACTTC
CDR3aa: CASSPRGGQGDYEQYF

j_gene: TRBJ2-7
d_gene: .
v_gene: TRBV7-6
abundance: .
CDR3nt: TGTGCCAGCAGCCAAAAGGACGGCTCCTACGAGCAGTACTTC
CDR3aa: CASSQKDGSYEQYF

j_gene: TRBJ1-2
d_gene: .
v_gene: TRBV19
abundance: .
CDR3nt: TGTGCCAGTAGTATTGGACAGACTCCAACTAACTATGGCTACACCTTC
CDR3aa: CASSIGQTPTNYGYTF

j_gene: TRBJ2-3
d_gene: TRBD2
v_gene: TRBV11-2
abundance: few
CDR3nt: TGTGCCAGCAGCACCGGACTAGCGGGAGTTGAAGATACGCAGTATTTT
CDR3aa: CASSTGLAGVEDTQYF

j_gene: TRBJ1-5
d_gene: TRBD1
v_gene: TRBV18
abundance: .
CDR3nt: TGTGCCAGCTCACCGGGACAGCCCAGGAATCAGCCCCAGCATTTT
CDR3aa: CASSPGQPRNQPQHF

j_gene: TRBJ2-2
d_gene: TRBD1
v_gene: TRBV10-3
abundance: .
CDR3nt: TGTGCCATCAGTGCGGGACAGGGCGGTAACACCGGGGAGCTGTTTTTT
CDR3aa: CAISAGQGGNTGELFF

j_gene: TRBJ2-3
d_gene: TRBD2
v_gene: TRBV3-1/TRBV3-2
abundance: .
CDR3nt: TGTGCCAGCAGCCAAGATTGGACTAGCGGAAGCACAGATACGCAGTATTTT
CDR3aa: CASSQDWTSGSTDTQYF

j_gene: TRBJ2-5
d_gene: .
v_gene: TRBV7-3
abundance: .
CDR3nt: TGTGCCAGCAGCGAAGGGACGCAAGAGACCCAGTACTTC
CDR3aa: CASSEGTQETQYF

j_gene: TRBJ2-1
d_gene: TRBD2
v_gene: TRBV6-2/TRBV6-3
abundance: .
CDR3nt: TGTGCCAGCAGTTACTCACCCGGACTAGCGGCTCTTAAGAATGAGCAGTTCTTC
CDR3aa: CASSYSPGLAALKNEQFF

j_gene: TRBJ2-1
d_gene: .
v_gene: TRBV21-1
abundance: .
CDR3nt: TGTGCCAGTTCCCTAGGACTAGCGGACAACAATGAGCAGTTCTTC
CDR3aa: CASSLGLADNNEQFF

j_gene: TRBJ2-1
d_gene: TRBD2
v_gene: TRBV28
abundance: .
CDR3nt: TGTGCCAGCAGCCCCTGGGCCCCGACTAGCGGGAGTGCTGGTGAGCAGTTCTTC
CDR3aa: CASSPWAPTSGSAGEQFF

j_gene: TRBJ1-6
d_gene: .
v_gene: TRBV23-1
abundance: .
CDR3nt: TGCGCCAGCAGTCAATCGGGGACATTCGGAGGGTATAATTCACCCCTCCACTTT
CDR3aa: CASSQSGTFGGYNSPLHF

j_gene: TRBJ2-7
d_gene: TRBD1
v_gene: TRBV10-3
abundance: .
CDR3nt: TGTGCCATCAGTGAACTTGCGGGGACAGGGCCCAACGAGCAGTACTTC
CDR3aa: CAISELAGTGPNEQYF

j_gene: TRBJ2-3
d_gene: TRBD2
v_gene: TRBV25-1
abundance: .
CDR3nt: TGTGCCAGCAGCGATGGGGGGGGTTCAGATACGCAGTATTTT
CDR3aa: CASSDGGGSDTQYF

j_gene: TRBJ2-3
d_gene: TRBD2
v_gene: TRBV7-6
abundance: .
CDR3nt: TGTGCCAGCAGCTTATGGCGGGAGGGGACAGATACGCAGTATTTT
CDR3aa: CASSLWREGTDTQYF